This section outlines one T cell receptor beta chain sequence together with its context. This clonotype was counted ten times or more. Its antigen remains undetermined. Base qualities are not at hand, and no much larger clone is one base apart. The library was built by means of 5' RACE. Reads for this sample came from an Illumina HiSeq 2000. A universal primer binding site was introduced by template switching, and a unique molecular identifier was present in the final cDNA, enabling accurate counting of TCR cDNA molecules. Specific primers in the conserved constant-segment region were used to synthesize first-strand cDNA for TCR alpha and beta chains. To control for contamination, every cDNA library was double barcoded, receiving both a SMART-Mk sample barcode and Illumina barcodes. TruSeq adapter sequences along with Illumina sample barcodes were introduced in two successive PCR steps. The TCR alpha and beta cDNA libraries were sequenced on the Illumina HiSeq platform using custom primers. On the authors' methods: Raw reads were processed with MiGEC to extract unique molecular identifiers, and MiXCR was used to determine CDR3 positions. For each individual, recombination models were inferred using an EM algorithm with the repgenHMM and IGoR tools. Shared clonotypes were analyzed with the tcR package in R, and sharing was normalized by the product of cloneset sizes. To study raw recombination without the effects of thymic and clonal selection, out-of-frame nonproductive sequences were analyzed. TCRdb trimmed the raw reads at Q25, called clones with MiXCR and kept productive beta chains. Here each entry gathers all rows of one CDR3 protein and keeps the most common genes and DNA. Here the V and J calls rest on TCRdb's processing, not on the authors' analysis. Within this sample are some 660,000 distinct CDR3 sequences, with 8.5% to 9.5% of them counted one time only. The ten largest account for 0.98% of the sample.

Every donor was a healthy Caucasian. Three pairs of female monozygotic twins, all aged about 18 to 29 years, made up the twin cohort. Peripheral blood mononuclear cells were used as the source from which RNA for TCR libraries was isolated. This sample was taken from a study of identical twins (dated by TCRdb to 2016 to 2017). Study-level background: To test whether fetal clonotypes persist, the study used deep sequencing on TCR alpha and beta repertoires from monozygotic twins, unrelated adults of various ages, and cord blood. To rule out contamination, replicate twin experiments were performed at different times with different library preparation protocols.

Findings and caveats that apply to the study as a whole: Compared with coincidental sharing between unrelated individuals, out-of-frame TCR alpha sequences shared between twins showed an excess of sequences with low generation probability. Recombination models systematically underestimated out-of-frame TCR alpha sharing in monozygotic twins but agreed with sharing between unrelated individuals. Because the same donors could not be followed over many years, the conclusions relied on cross-sectional statistical analysis. Abundant cord blood beta clonotypes carried fewer insertions; young adult naive repertoires showed a weaker similar trend, while memory repertoires showed none. Zero-insertion analyses could be partly confounded by invariant T cells such as MAIT and iNKT, although diverse VJ usage argued against such confounding for most clonotypes. The excess sharing between twins in beta out-of-frame sequences was weaker because fewer shared sequences reduced the signal-to-noise ratio.

These sequences were also reported in another study, on yellow fever vaccine responses in identical twins. The second study, in turn, reports: According to the authors, in identical twins the way T cells responded to vaccination appeared partly convergent and partly personalized. Focusing on identical twins, the study followed the T cell clones that responded to the vaccine, and did so with precision.

This sequence was found in a woman between 18 and 29 years old in good health. The sample consisted of PBMCs.

The nucleotides read TGTGCCAGCAGTTTAAATTGGGGGGTCAGCTCCTACGAGCAGTACTTC. Its amino acids are CASSLNWGVSSYEQYF. Recombination linked TRBV12-3 or TRBV12-4 to TRBJ2-7; a weak D assignment points to TRBD2 (6 bases agree). Deletion took 2 bases off V and 0 bases off J, with a span of 14 bases between the germline ends. The CDR3, cysteine through phenylalanine, is 16 amino acids long. The sequence is cut down to CDR3 DNA, 48 bases in frame from base 1.